This T cell receptor beta chain was identified during a study of fetal regulatory T cell absence and autoimmunity. The survey-level immunoSEQ assay was used. The assay was immunoSEQ multiplex PCR, and TCRdb's table has in-frame clones only and misses some. The table has around 100,000 clones, about two thirds seen once. Material for sequencing was pancreas tissue. The clonotype originates from a male donor with IPEX syndrome.

This chain's CDR3 is CASSSTRTGELFF. DNA of the CDR3: TGTGCCAGCAGTTCGACTAGAACCGGGGAGCTGTTTTTT. This sequence joins TRBV2 and TRBJ2-2; D possibly corresponds to TRBD2 (6 bases). CDR3 length equals 13 residues. Between the trimmed V and J ends, which lost 5 bases and 5 bases, there was a span of 9 bases. The germline gives CDR1 SNHLY, CDR2 FYNNEI.